This entry lists 9 T cell receptor beta chains sequenced from one sample in a study of cytomegalovirus exposure and HLA in healthy donors. 60 Vbeta and 13 Jbeta primers were used in PCR. Libraries were prepared by immunoSEQ multiplex PCR; TCRdb keeps only in-frame clonotypes and omits some of them. Here the sample spans 55,000 to 85,000 clones, 72% being singletons. Sequences were obtained from PBMCs. The receptors come from a woman in her thirties or forties in good health and CMV-seropositive.

Remarks on this clone: Relative to the germline gene, one junction end is altered; a read error may explain this. V is TRBV7-3 and J is TRBJ1-1; a weak D match, TRBD1 (6 bases). The CDR3 extends over 13 amino acids. The V gene's germline CDR1 is SGHTA and CDR2 FQGTGA. The CDR3 protein is CSSSLQGNTEAFF. The CDR3 DNA follows: TGTTCCAGCAGCCTACAGGGGAACACTGAAGCTTTCTTT.

The gene calls are TRBV11-2 and TRBJ2-7; 7 bases line up with TRBD1. The CDR3 covers 13 residues. V was pared by 5 bases and J by 3 bases, with 4 bases of the junction left unmatched. Germline values: CDR1 SGHAT, CDR2 FQNNGV. CDR3 DNA: TGTGCCAGCAGCCCGTGGGACAGCTACGAGCAGTACTTC. Protein product: CASSPWDSYEQYF. Full variable domain (rest looked up from reference TRBV11-2 and TRBJ2-7): EAGVAQSPRYKIIEKRQSVAFWCNPISGHATLYWYQQILGQGPKLLIQFQNNGVVDDSQLPKDRFSAERLKGVDSTLKIQPAKLEDSAVYLCASSPWDSYEQYFGPGTRLTVT.

The chain links TRBV6-5 to TRBJ1-2, with a possible D match to TRBD1 (5 bases). Germline V CDR1 and CDR2: MNHEY, SVGAGI. The V and J ends lost 10 bases and 6 bases respectively, with 18 bases between them. CDR3 length: 13 amino acids. The CDR3 nucleotides are TGTGCCACCGCGGGGCGGCTTAAGAATGGCTACACCTTC. Protein product: CATAGRLKNGYTF.

This rearrangement joins TRBV5-1 to TRBJ2-7; D perhaps matches TRBD2 (6 bases). Trimming removed 3 bases from V and 0 bases from J, with 16 bases in between. CDR1 is SGHRS and CDR2 is YFSETQ in the germline V gene. The CDR3 runs to 16 residues. CDR3 nucleotides: TGCGCCAGCAGCTCCGGAGGGGTAAAGGTCTCCTACGAGCAGTACTTC. Its translation: CASSSGGVKVSYEQYF.

The chain recombines TRBV19 with TRBJ1-1; no firm D call. This CDR3 contains 12 residues. From germline, CDR1 is LNHDA and CDR2 SQIVND (reference sequence). The V end lost 5 bases, the J end lost 0 bases, and 4 bases lay between the germline ends. The CDR3 region is CASSPMNTEAFF. CDR3 DNA: TGTGCCAGTAGTCCCATGAACACTGAAGCTTTCTTT. The full variable domain, rest sourced from reference TRBV19 and TRBJ1-1, is DGGITQSPKYLFRKEGQNVTLSCEQNLNHDAMYWYRQDPGQGLRLIYYSQIVNDFQKGDIAEGYSVSREKKESFPLTVTSAQKNPTAFYLCASSPMNTEAFFGQGTRLTVV.

This clone was seen only once. The chain joins TRBV5-4 to TRBJ2-7; 9 nucleotides line up with TRBD1. The CDR3 runs 15 residues. Germline V CDR1 and CDR2: SGHNT, YYREEE (reference sequence). Losses at the gene ends were 7 bases for V and 5 bases for J; bases not matched to a gene: 13. The CDR3 DNA follows: TGTGCCAGCGGCCCCATAGGGACAGGGTCCCACGAGCAGTACTTC. This codes for CASGPIGTGSHEQYF.

The chain carries TRBV5-4 and TRBJ2-1, with 8 bases lining up with TRBD2. CDR1 is SGHNT and CDR2 is YYREEE in the germline V gene (reference sequence). V gave up 1 base and J gave up 7 bases; unmatched junction bases: 7. The length of the CDR3 is 15 residues. Written as DNA, the CDR3 is TGTGCCAGCAGCTTGATTTCTAGCGGGTTGAATGAGCAGTTCTTC. Translating gives CASSLISSGLNEQFF. Combining the CDR3 with reference TRBV5-4 and TRBJ2-1 gives the whole variable domain ETGVTQSPTHLIKTRGQQVTLRCSSQSGHNTVSWYQQALGQGPQFIFQYYREEENGRGNFPPRFSGLQFPNYSSELNVNALELDDSALYLCASSLISSGLNEQFFGPGTRLTVL.

This rearrangement joins TRBV13 to TRBJ2-7, with 7 positions matching TRBD1. Germline values: CDR1 PRHDT, CDR2 FYEKMQ (reference sequence). After removal of 4 bases from V and 6 bases from J, the junction contained 9 bases not matched to a gene. The CDR3 contains 14 residues. The CDR3 bases are TGTGCCAGCAGCTCCCCCGGGACAGCCCGCGAGCAGTACTTC. It yields the protein CASSSPGTAREQYF.

A remark on this clone: At one end, the junction sequence differs from germline, possibly due to a read error. The chain is built from TRBV7-9 and TRBJ1-2; tentative D call: TRBD1 (6 bases). Germline CDR1 is SEHNR and CDR2 is FQNEAQ (reference sequence). The CDR3 is made up of 12 amino acids. CDR3 protein: CASSPPAAGAVF. The CDR3 DNA reads TGTGCCAGCAGCCCCCCCGCCGCAGGGGCGGTCTTC.